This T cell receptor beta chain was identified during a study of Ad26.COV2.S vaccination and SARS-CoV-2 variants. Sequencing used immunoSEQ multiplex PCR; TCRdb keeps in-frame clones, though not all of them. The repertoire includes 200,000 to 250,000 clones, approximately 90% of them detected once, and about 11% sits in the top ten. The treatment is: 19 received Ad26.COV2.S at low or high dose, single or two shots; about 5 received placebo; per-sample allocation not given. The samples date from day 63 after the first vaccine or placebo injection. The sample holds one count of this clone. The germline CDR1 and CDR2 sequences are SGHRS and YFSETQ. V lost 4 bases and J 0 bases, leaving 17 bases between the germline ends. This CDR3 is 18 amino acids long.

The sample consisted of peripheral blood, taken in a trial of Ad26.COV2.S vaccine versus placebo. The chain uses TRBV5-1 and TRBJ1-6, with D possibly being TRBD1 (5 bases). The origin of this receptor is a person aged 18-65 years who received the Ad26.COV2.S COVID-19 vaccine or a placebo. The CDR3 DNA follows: TGCGCCAGCAGCCGAGGGACGTCCGTGGTCTCCTATAATTCACCCCTCCACTTT. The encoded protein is CASSRGTSVVSYNSPLHF.